Below, 17 T cell receptor beta chains from the same sample are listed, as sequenced in a study of radiotherapy plus CTLA-4 blockade in lung cancer. Libraries were prepared by immunoSEQ multiplex PCR; TCRdb keeps only in-frame clonotypes and omits some of them. Among under 40,000 clones listed, roughly 70% were seen once. The material sequenced was peripheral blood, taken from a patient treated with radiotherapy plus ipilimumab. The receptor source for this set is a human donor with non-small cell lung cancer who had stable disease on radiotherapy plus ipilimumab.

The CDR3, as DNA: TGTGCCAGCAGGGCAAGGGGGTCGAGGCCCGGGGAGCTGTTTTTT. It encodes CASRARGSRPGELFF. The rearrangement links TRBV27 to TRBJ2-2; D perhaps matches TRBD1 (6 bases). The V end was cut by 6 bases, the J end by 6 bases, with 17 bases between. Germline CDR1 is MNHEY and CDR2 is SMNVEV (reference sequence). The CDR3 is 15 amino acids.

The chain recombines TRBV28 with TRBJ1-2; D is uncertain. The CDR3 has 14 residues. V lost 2 bases and J lost 2, with 9 bases in between. In germline, CDR1 is MDHEN, CDR2 SYDVKM. CDR3 nucleotides: TGTGCCAGCAGTTTAGGTTCGGGGAACTATGGCTACACCTTC. This translates into CASSLGSGNYGYTF.

This chain uses TRBV11-3 with TRBJ2-3; TRBD2 might be the D (6 bases). V lost 5 bases and J lost 7, with 13 bases in between. Germline assignment: CDR1 SGHNT and CDR2 YENEEA. CDR3 length: 13 amino acids. The CDR3, as DNA: TGTGCCAGCAGCGTTGGAGGGCCGAATACGCAGTATTTT. Its translation: CASSVGGPNTQYF.

This clone was detected only a few times. The gene calls are TRBV5-3 and TRBJ1-2; D is undetermined. TRBV5-3 is recorded as an ORF, its role being uncertain. The CDR3 covers 13 residues. Trimming took 8 bases from V and 6 from J, leaving 17 bases between them. The CDR3 reads CASSPRGGNGYTF. The CDR3 DNA sequence: TGTGCCAGCAGCCCGAGAGGAGGGAATGGCTACACCTTC.

The rearrangement joins TRBV5-6 to TRBJ1-5; D is uncertain. The CDR3 loop spans 17 amino acids. The germline V gene has CDR1 SGHDT and CDR2 YYEEEE. The V and J ends lost 4 bases and 2 bases respectively, with 19 bases between them. The CDR3 DNA is TGTGCCAGCAGCCCAAACTTTTGGGAAGGTGGCAATCAGCCCCAGCATTTT. Protein sequence: CASSPNFWEGGNQPQHF.

This clone has just a few counts. The chain is built from TRBV29-1 and TRBJ1-2, with TRBD1 matching over 9 bases. The CDR3 consists of 14 residues. V lost 3 bases and J lost 5; bases outside the gene matches: 7. Germline lookup yields CDR1 SQVTM and CDR2 ANQGSEA. The CDR3 spells CSVDRTGVGYGYTF. CDR3 in DNA: TGCAGCGTTGATAGGACAGGGGTAGGATATGGCTACACCTTC.

The chain uses TRBV6-4 and TRBJ2-3; D uncertain. The ends were cut back, 0 bases at V and 3 bases at J, with 4 bases in the middle. In germline, CDR1 is MRHNA, CDR2 SNTAGT. The CDR3 loop spans 13 amino acids. CDR3 nucleotides: TGTGCCAGCAGTGACTCTCAGACAGATACGCAGTATTTT. Protein product: CASSDSQTDTQYF.

By sample share, this clone is medium-sized. J is TRBJ1-4 and V is TRBV19; D is possibly TRBD1 (5 bases). Looked up from germline, CDR1 is LNHDA and CDR2 is SQIVND (reference sequence). The CDR3 runs 16 residues. V gave up 5 bases and J gave up 5 bases, with 18 bases separating them. The CDR3 sequence is CASSGIQGQGNEKLFF. Here the CDR3 DNA reads TGTGCCAGTAGTGGGATTCAGGGCCAAGGGAATGAAAAACTGTTTTTT. Based on the CDR3 plus reference TRBV19 and TRBJ1-4, the full variable domain is DGGITQSPKYLFRKEGQNVTLSCEQNLNHDAMYWYRQDPGQGLRLIYYSQIVNDFQKGDIAEGYSVSREKKESFPLTVTSAQKNPTAFYLCASSGIQGQGNEKLFFGSGTQLSVL.

The V and J genes are TRBV6-6 and TRBJ2-2; D uncertain. CDR1 MNHNY and CDR2 SVGAGI come from the germline V gene (reference sequence). CDR3 length: 15 residues. The V and J ends lost 0 bases and 5 bases respectively, with 10 bases between them. The CDR3 loop reads CASSYSAQVTGELFF. DNA of the CDR3: TGTGCCAGCAGTTACTCGGCTCAGGTTACCGGGGAGCTGTTTTTT.

The chain carries TRBV7-9 and TRBJ2-7; 8 nucleotides agree with TRBD2. V shed 5 bases, J shed 4 bases, and the junction held 7 bases outside the gene matches. Germline CDR1 reads SEHNR; CDR2 reads FQNEAQ (reference sequence). The CDR3 runs to 14 residues. CDR3 protein: CASSGGVAGYEQYF. The CDR3, as DNA: TGTGCCAGCAGCGGCGGGGTAGCGGGGTACGAGCAGTACTTC.

The table lists this clone with a few counts. CDR3 nucleotide sequence: TGCGCCAGCAGTGAGTCGGCTAGCGGAGGACGGACCGGGGAGCTGTTTTTT. Translated, it gives CASSESASGGRTGELFF. This rearrangement joins TRBV10-1 to TRBJ2-2; 7 bases match TRBD2. The V gene's germline CDR1 is WNHNN and CDR2 SYGVQD (reference sequence). CDR3 length: 17 residues. V dropped 0 bases and J dropped 5; count of bases not matched to a gene: 9.

V is TRBV15 and J is TRBJ2-7; D gene uncertain. The CDR3 runs 15 residues. Trimming took 5 bases from V and 3 from J, leaving 17 bases between them. Germline CDR1 and CDR2: LNHNV and YYDKDF (reference sequence). The CDR3 sequence is CATSPKYPSDYEQYF. The CDR3 nucleotides read TGTGCCACCAGCCCAAAATACCCGTCCGACTACGAGCAGTACTTC. Full variable domain (outside the CDR3, taken from reference TRBV15 and TRBJ2-7): DAMVIQNPRYQVTQFGKPVTLSCSQTLNHNVMYWYQQKSSQAPKLLFHYYDKDFNNEADTPDNFQSRRPNTSFCFLDIRSPGLGDTAMYLCATSPKYPSDYEQYFGPGTRLTVT.

The J gene is TRBJ2-7, the V gene TRBV14; 7 bases fit TRBD2. The germline CDR1 and CDR2 sequences are SGHDN and FVKESK. This CDR3 is 16 amino acids long. J gave up 2 bases and V 3 bases, and 10 bases lay outside the gene matches. CDR3 nucleotides: TGTGCCAGCAGCCAGATGGTTTCTAGCGGCCCCTACGAGCAGTACTTC. Protein product: CASSQMVSSGPYEQYF.

J is TRBJ1-1 and V is TRBV4-1; the D gene is possibly TRBD1 (5 bases). Trimming stripped 8 bases from V and 5 bases from J, with 18 bases between. The CDR3 is 14 amino acids. Germline values: CDR1 MGHRA, CDR2 YSYEKL. Written as DNA, the CDR3 is TGCGCCAGCCAACCGGGACCCAGAAAAACTGAAGCTTTCTTT. Its protein is CASQPGPRKTEAFF.

V gene TRBV7-2 combines with J gene TRBJ1-1; D unclear. The germline gives CDR1 SGHTA, CDR2 FQGNSA. Trimming cost V 6 bases and J 4 bases, with 9 bases left between them. The CDR3 runs to 12 residues. In DNA form, the CDR3 reads TGTGCCAGCAGGCCAAGCCCCACTGAAGCTTTCTTT. Its translation is CASRPSPTEAFF.

This clone is judged medium-sized. The CDR3 bases are TGTGCCAGCAGCTTAGGGCCCCGACAGGACGGGCAGTACTTC. Protein sequence: CASSLGPRQDGQYF. V is TRBV11-3 and J is TRBJ2-7; a weak D match, TRBD1 (6 bases). V was pared by 1 base and J by 9 bases, with 16 bases between. The CDR3 runs to 14 residues. Looked up from germline, CDR1 is SGHNT and CDR2 is YENEEA.

With regard to this clone: At one end, the junction sequence differs from germline, possibly due to a read error. The chain links TRBV30 to TRBJ2-7, with a tentative D call TRBD1 (5 bases). This CDR3 region has 11 residues. Germline-derived CDR1 and CDR2 are GTSNPN and SVGIG (reference sequence). CDR3 amino acids: CARSVGPEQYF. The DNA of the CDR3 is TGTGCCCGGAGCGTGGGGCCCGAGCAGTACTTC.